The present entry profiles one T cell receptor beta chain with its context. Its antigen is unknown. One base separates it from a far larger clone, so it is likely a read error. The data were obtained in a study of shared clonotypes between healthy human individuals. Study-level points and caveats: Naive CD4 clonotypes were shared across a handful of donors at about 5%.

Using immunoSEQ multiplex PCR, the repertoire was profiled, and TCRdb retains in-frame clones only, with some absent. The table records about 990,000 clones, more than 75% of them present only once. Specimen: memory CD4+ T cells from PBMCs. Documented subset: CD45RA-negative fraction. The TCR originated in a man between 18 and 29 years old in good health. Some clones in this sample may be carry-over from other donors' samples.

The CDR3 is CASSQGVNYGYTF. The CDR3, as DNA: TGTGCCAGCAGTCAGGGGGTTAACTATGGCTACACCTTC. The chain couples TRBV6-5 to TRBJ1-2; 7 bases fit TRBD1. The V segment lost 5 bases and the J segment 1 base; nucleotides outside the gene matches: 1. Germline-derived CDR1 and CDR2 are MNHEY and SVGAGI. The CDR3 covers 13 residues.